The T cell receptor (beta chain) described here comes from a study of shared clonotypes between healthy human individuals. General study points: It was the non-shared clonotypes that had lower generation probabilities than clonotypes shared by all four donors. The diversity represented, both genetic and in exposure history, was limited by few donors.

Positive CCR7 selection of CD45RO-negative cells yielded the naive CD8 cells, and terminally differentiated effector memory CD45RA+ cells were excluded. CDR1 and CDR2 from the germline V gene are WSHSY and SAAADI. The CDR3 is 18 amino acids. Deletions cut 2 bases from V and 6 bases from J, with 23 bases between. About this clone: Its antigen is currently unknown.

The method was immunoSEQ multiplex PCR; TCRdb's version includes in-frame clones alone and lacks a portion of them. The data contain roughly 590,000 clones, around 95% of them singletons. The sample was naive CD8+ T cells sorted from blood. The receptor's source is a woman aged 25-40 years in good health. V is TRBV10-2 and J is TRBJ1-5, with D hard to call. The CDR3 here is CASSERQYSFMVGQPQHF. CDR3 sequence (DNA): TGCGCCAGCAGTGAGCGACAATACTCGTTCATGGTCGGTCAGCCCCAGCATTTT.